The 25 T cell receptor beta chains in this list originate from one sample, sequenced in a study of read filtering for tumor transcriptome and immune sequencing. This library used 300 to 500 ng RNA and molecular barcoded adaptors spanning alpha/delta and beta/gamma chains. TCRdb called the reads again in MiXCR, with one record for every CDR3 protein. The repertoire holds roughly 68,000 distinct CDR3 sequences, with over 11% as singletons. Sequenced: a population of CD138-negative cells sorted from bone marrow. The receptors were gathered from a donor at least 40 years old with multiple myeloma.

V usage is TRBV20-1 and J usage is TRBJ2-1; the match to TRBD2 covers 7 bases. The CDR3 is 13 amino acids. The germline CDR1 and CDR2 sequences are DFQATT and SNEGSKA (reference sequence). Losses at the gene ends were 5 bases for V and 3 bases for J; bases not matched to a gene: 4. CDR3 residues: CSALQRGYNEQFF. The CDR3 region has the DNA TGCAGTGCTCTTCAGCGGGGCTACAATGAGCAGTTCTTC.

This clonotype showed up just a few times. The genes are TRBV5-1 and TRBJ1-2; TRBD1 is a possible D gene (5 bases). V lost 1 base, J lost 6 bases, and 10 bases lay in between. The germline gives CDR1 SGHRS, CDR2 YFSETQ. This CDR3 is 13 amino acids long. The CDR3 coding sequence is TGCGCCAGCAGCTTGAGGCAGGGAGATGGCTACACCTTC. It codes for CASSLRQGDGYTF. Filled out from reference TRBV5-1 and TRBJ1-2, the complete variable domain reads KAGVTQTPRYLIKTRGQQVTLSCSPISGHRSVSWYQQTPGQGLQFLFEYFSETQRNKGNFPGRFSGRQFSNSRSEMNVSTLELGDSALYLCASSLRQGDGYTFGSGTRLTVV.

This clonotype has a count of ten or more. The chain is built from TRBV20-1 and TRBJ2-3; 9 bases match TRBD2. V dropped 6 bases and J dropped 2; count of bases not matched to a gene: 9. CDR3 size: 15 residues. The V gene's germline CDR1 is DFQATT and CDR2 SNEGSKA (reference sequence). In DNA, the CDR3 is TGCAGTGCCACTTGGACTAGCGAGGTCACAGATACGCAGTATTTT. This translates into CSATWTSEVTDTQYF.

This clonotype was found many times. The rearrangement uses TRBV5-1 and TRBJ2-1; D may correspond to TRBD1 or TRBD2 (5 bases each). Looked up from germline, CDR1 is SGHRS and CDR2 is YFSETQ. The V and J ends lost 4 bases and 6 bases respectively, with 11 bases between them. The CDR3 loop spans 13 amino acids. The CDR3 here is CASSLGTINEQFF. CDR3 nucleotides: TGCGCCAGCAGCCTGGGGACCATCAATGAGCAGTTCTTC. Filled out from reference TRBV5-1 and TRBJ2-1, the complete variable domain reads KAGVTQTPRYLIKTRGQQVTLSCSPISGHRSVSWYQQTPGQGLQFLFEYFSETQRNKGNFPGRFSGRQFSNSRSEMNVSTLELGDSALYLCASSLGTINEQFFGPGTRLTVL.

The sample holds one count of this clonotype. The rearrangement links TRBV4-3 to TRBJ2-5; D remains unclear. The CDR3 length is 15 residues. Trimming took 0 bases from V and 4 from J, leaving 12 bases between them. Germline V gene data show CDR1 as LGHNA and CDR2 as YSLEER. The CDR3 nucleotides read TGCGCCAGCAGCCAAGAAATAGGAATGGGAGAGACCCAGTACTTC. Its protein is CASSQEIGMGETQYF.

The table lists this clonotype with many counts. The chain carries TRBV12-3 or TRBV12-4 and TRBJ1-5, with 12 bases identical to TRBD1. The CDR3 length is 18 residues. The V and J ends lost 6 bases and 1 base, in that order; junction bases with no gene match: 10. The CDR3 region is CASSPGQGAAKSNQPQHF. As DNA, the CDR3 is TGTGCCAGCAGCCCGGGACAGGGGGCTGCCAAAAGCAATCAGCCCCAGCATTTT.

This clonotype appeared many times. The V call is TRBV19, the J call TRBJ1-5; D call uncertain. The CDR3 has 11 residues. Per the germline V gene, CDR1 is LNHDA and CDR2 is SQIVND (reference sequence). Trimming pared 7 bases from V and 8 bases from J, leaving 9 bases between. The chain's CDR3 is CASTSGEPQHF. Here the CDR3 DNA reads TGTGCCAGTACCTCTGGGGAGCCCCAGCATTTT.

This clonotype was seen a few times. V usage is TRBV11-2 and J usage is TRBJ2-7, with D tentatively TRBD2 (5 bases). The CDR3 contains 13 residues. V was shortened by 5 bases and J by 4 bases, with 12 bases between the two germline ends. Germline CDR1 and CDR2: SGHAT and FQNNGV. The CDR3 nucleotides read TGTGCCAGCAGCCGGCTCGGCGGGTACGAGCAGTACTTC. The encoded protein is CASSRLGGYEQYF.

This clonotype was recorded many times. This rearrangement joins TRBV12-3 or TRBV12-4 to TRBJ1-1; 7 positions match TRBD1. Trimming took 5 bases from V and 5 from J; bases not matched to a gene: 14. The CDR3 contains 16 residues. CDR3 nucleotides: TGTGCCAGCAGTAGACTTACAGAGGGGGCTTTGACTGAAGCTTTCTTT. Its protein product is CASSRLTEGALTEAFF.

About this clonotype itself: A much larger clone sits a single nucleotide away, making a read error possible. J is TRBJ2-7 and V is TRBV7-9, with unresolved D. Germline V gene lookup returns CDR1 SEHNR and CDR2 FQNEAQ (reference sequence). Trimming removed 6 bases at V and 9 bases at J, with 18 bases between. The CDR3 extends over 13 amino acids. The CDR3: CASRAGEPQVQYF. The CDR3 DNA reads TGTGCCAGCAGGGCTGGAGAGCCTCAGGTGCAGTACTTC.

This clonotype was recorded a few times. The chain carries TRBV7-3 and TRBJ2-4, with TRBD1 identical over 7 bases. Trimming removed 4 bases from V and 5 bases from J; junction bases left unmatched: 5. The length of the CDR3 is 14 residues. Germline lookup yields CDR1 SGHTA and CDR2 FQGTGA. CDR3 sequence (DNA): TGTGCCAGCAGCTCCGGACAGGCCGAAAACATTCAGTACTTC. It encodes CASSSGQAENIQYF.

This clonotype was seen repeatedly, ten times or more. This chain links TRBV5-4 with TRBJ2-1, with D possibly TRBD1 on 6 matching bases. This CDR3 comprises 13 residues. Trimming removed 2 bases from V and 10 bases from J, with 13 bases in between. The germline CDR1 and CDR2 sequences are SGHNT and YYREEE (reference sequence). The chain's CDR3 is CASSLNRDQEQFF. DNA of the CDR3: TGTGCCAGCAGCTTAAACAGGGACCAGGAGCAGTTCTTC.

This clonotype has just a few counts. The CDR3 nucleotides are TGCGCCAGCAGCCGAACAGGTTTTGAGCAGTTCTTC. Translated, it gives CASSRTGFEQFF. The rearrangement uses TRBV4-1 and TRBJ2-1; a weak D match, TRBD1 (5 bases). The CDR3 is 12 amino acids. V gave up 4 bases and J gave up 9 bases, with 10 bases separating them. Germline V gene sequence: CDR1 MGHRA, CDR2 YSYEKL.

This clonotype was found many times. The V and J genes are TRBV29-1 and TRBJ2-1; D assignment may be TRBD1 or TRBD2 (7 bases each). Germline CDR1 and CDR2: SQVTM and ANQGSEA. The V end lost 6 bases, the J end lost 3 bases, and 21 bases lay between the germline ends. CDR3 length: 16 residues. The CDR3 sequence is CSVAGGRGLSYNEQFF. As DNA, the CDR3 is TGCAGCGTCGCCGGGGGGAGGGGGCTAAGCTACAATGAGCAGTTCTTC.

The V call is TRBV28, the J call TRBJ2-1; maybe TRBD2 (5 bases). The CDR3 contains 14 residues. V was shortened by 8 bases and J by 5 bases, with 16 bases between the two germline ends. From germline, CDR1 is MDHEN and CDR2 SYDVKM. The CDR3 coding sequence is TGTGCCAGCGGCCTTACGGGGAGACACAATGAGCAGTTCTTC. It specifies CASGLTGRHNEQFF.

With respect to this clonotype: The junction differs from germline at one of its ends, possibly a read error. V gene TRBV29-1 combines with J gene TRBJ2-1, with unresolved D. CDR3 length: 13 residues. CDR1 is SQVTM and CDR2 is ANQGSEA in the germline V gene. CDR3 loop: CGVERANYNEQFF. In DNA, the CDR3 is TGCGGCGTTGAAAGGGCTAATTACAATGAGCAGTTCTTC.

This clonotype was recorded many times. The chain links TRBV2 to TRBJ1-1; D ambiguous. Germline values: CDR1 SNHLY, CDR2 FYNNEI. This CDR3 contains 12 residues. V was trimmed by 8 bases and J by 11 bases, leaving 18 bases between them. The DNA of the CDR3 is TGTGCCAGCCGTATCTCCCGGGAAAGGGCTTTCTTT. Translating it yields CASRISRERAFF.

Ten or more counts support this clonotype. This chain uses TRBV29-1 with TRBJ2-1, with no clear D. With 5 bases removed from V and 0 bases from J, the gap between germline ends came to 8 bases. The CDR3 covers 13 residues. Germline V gives CDR1 SQVTM, CDR2 ANQGSEA. CDR3 region: CSVPSRSYNEQFF. As DNA, the CDR3 is TGCAGCGTTCCGAGTCGCTCCTACAATGAGCAGTTCTTC.

In its sample, this clonotype was seen a few times. The rearrangement uses TRBV10-3 and TRBJ2-1; 9 bases are shared with TRBD2. V lost 0 bases to trimming and J lost 6 bases; unmatched junction nucleotides: 18. CDR3 length: 20 amino acids. CDR1 ENHRY and CDR2 SYGVKD come from the germline V gene. Here the CDR3 DNA reads TGTGCCATCAGTGAGTCTGGCAGGGCTAGCGGGAATCGGCTGGGCAATGAGCAGTTCTTC. Translation: CAISESGRASGNRLGNEQFF.

This clonotype was seen ten or more times. In DNA form, the CDR3 reads TGTGCCAGCAGCCAACAGGGGGCGAAGCGCACCGGGGAGCTGTTTTTT. The encoded protein is CASSQQGAKRTGELFF. The genes are TRBV12-3 or TRBV12-4 and TRBJ2-2; TRBD1 aligns across 9 bases. The CDR3 sequence is 16 residues long. Trimming took 6 bases from V and 4 from J; bases not matched to a gene: 9.

This clonotype occurred many times. The CDR3 loop reads CASSAGQGGYEQYF. The CDR3 coding sequence is TGTGCCAGCAGCGCGGGACAGGGGGGCTACGAGCAGTACTTC. The chain carries TRBV3-1 and TRBJ2-7; TRBD1 aligns across 11 bases. CDR1 is LGHDT, CDR2 YNNKEL, per germline (reference sequence). The trim removed 5 bases at V and 3 bases at J, leaving 3 bases unmatched. CDR3 length: 14 residues.

This clonotype was observed many times. V is TRBV29-1 and J is TRBJ2-7; 10 nucleotides align to TRBD2. Unmatched junction bases numbered 8, after V lost 2 bases and J lost 7 bases. The CDR3 sequence is 14 residues long. Germline V lookup: CDR1 SQVTM, CDR2 ANQGSEA. DNA for the CDR3: TGCAGCGTTGAATTCCTAGCGGGAGTGGGGGAGCAGTACTTC. Amino acid sequence: CSVEFLAGVGEQYF.

This clonotype has ten or more counts. The CDR3 sequence is CASTSLGGRTEAFF. CDR3 coding DNA: TGTGCCAGCACGTCATTAGGGGGTCGGACTGAAGCTTTCTTT. The chain joins TRBV2 to TRBJ1-1; D perhaps matches TRBD1 (6 bases). CDR3 size: 14 residues. In germline, CDR1 is SNHLY, CDR2 FYNNEI. Between the trimmed V and J ends, which lost 7 bases and 5 bases, there was a span of 17 bases.

The chain combines TRBV4-3 with TRBJ2-7, with 8 nucleotides matching TRBD1. CDR1 and CDR2 from the germline V gene are LGHNA and YSLEER. Germline trimming cut 0 bases from V and 4 bases from J; bases unmatched to any gene: 2. This CDR3 has 14 residues. This CDR3 is CASSQDRTGYEQYF. The DNA for the CDR3 is TGCGCCAGCAGCCAAGATAGGACAGGGTACGAGCAGTACTTC.

This clonotype came up many times. The rearrangement uses TRBV20-1 and TRBJ2-2, with D perhaps matching TRBD2 (5 bases). The CDR3 extends over 13 amino acids. Germline CDR1 and CDR2: DFQATT and SNEGSKA (reference sequence). V lost 7 bases to trimming and J lost 0 bases, with 9 bases between them. The CDR3 DNA sequence: TGCAGTGTGAAGACTACGAACACCGGGGAGCTGTTTTTT. It yields the protein CSVKTTNTGELFF.